This entry lists 25 T cell receptor beta chains sequenced from one sample in a study of T cells expressing NK-cell markers. TCRdb reprocessed the 5' RACE reads and stores each CDR3 protein as one record, lacking DNA. The sample table includes hundreds of thousands of distinct CDR3 sequences. The material sequenced was blood T cells: a sorted CD56 or NKG2C T cell subset, CD4+ or CD8+ T cells, or bulk PBMC T cells (not recorded which). The receptors derive from a woman aged 18-70 years in good health.

The genes are TRBV7-2 and TRBJ2-7; TCRdb reports TRBD2, a call that lacks DNA to check it against. Germline CDR1 reads SGHTA; CDR2 reads FQGNSA. CDR3 length: 17 residues. CDR3 in amino acids: CASSAPGGALTVYEQYF.

The rearrangement uses TRBV4-2 and TRBJ2-3. Germline V gene sequence: CDR1 LGHNA, CDR2 YNFKEQ. The CDR3 has 15 residues. CDR3 residues: CASSQERWSTDTQYF.

V usage is TRBV5-1 and J usage is TRBJ1-2; TCRdb reports TRBD1, a call that lacks DNA to check it against. Germline V lookup: CDR1 SGHRS, CDR2 YFSETQ. This CDR3 is built from 14 residues. CDR3 sequence: CASSLNRGGDGYTF.

The chain recombines TRBV27 with TRBJ2-1; the TCRdb call, TRBD2, lacks DNA for checking. The V gene's germline CDR1 is MNHEY and CDR2 SMNVEV (reference sequence). There are 16 residues in the CDR3. The CDR3 is CASSVGGLATYNEQFF.

V is TRBV4-3 and J is TRBJ2-3; TCRdb reports TRBD2, a call that lacks DNA to check it against. CDR1 is LGHNA and CDR2 is YSLEER in the germline V gene. CDR3 length equals 18 residues. The CDR3 spells CASSQDRASGVGGGTQYF.

This sequence joins TRBV20-1 and TRBJ2-7. The CDR3 loop spans 14 amino acids. Germline loops: CDR1 DFQATT, CDR2 SNEGSKA (reference sequence). The CDR3 reads CSARVPVTYYEQYF.

The chain uses TRBV12-3 or TRBV12-4 and TRBJ2-1; TCRdb's D call of TRBD2 is untestable without DNA. The CDR3 is 12 residues long. The CDR3 here is CASSSGGRALFF.

The CDR3 protein is CASSYQWRSYNEQFF. The chain uses TRBV6-2 or TRBV6-3 and TRBJ2-1. The CDR3 is 15 residues long. CDR1 is MNHEY and CDR2 is SVGEGT in the germline V gene.

The rearrangement uses TRBV9 and TRBJ1-4; absent DNA, TCRdb's TRBD1 call cannot be checked. The CDR3 consists of 17 residues. Germline V gene lookup returns CDR1 SGDLS and CDR2 YYNGEE. The CDR3 sequence is CASSVGGGTPLKEKLFF.

V is TRBV28 and J is TRBJ2-3. The CDR3 has 15 residues. Germline lookup yields CDR1 MDHEN and CDR2 SYDVKM. CDR3 sequence: CASSRRRLGTDTQYF.

The rearrangement joins TRBV20-1 to TRBJ2-2. Germline CDR1 and CDR2: DFQATT and SNEGSKA (reference sequence). The CDR3 runs to 12 residues. CDR3 sequence reads: CSADTVPGELFF.

The chain employs TRBV20-1 and TRBJ2-3; the D call of TRBD1 rests on TCRdb alone, since no DNA is present to check it. This CDR3 spans 15 amino acids. The germline V gene has CDR1 DFQATT and CDR2 SNEGSKA (reference sequence). CDR3 residues: CSAQNRDLGTDTQYF.

The rearrangement uses TRBV5-6 and TRBJ1-1. CDR3 size: 12 residues. The germline CDR1 and CDR2 sequences are SGHDT and YYEEEE. The CDR3 is CASSLQRTEAFF. The complete variable domain, with remaining parts taken from reference TRBV5-6 and TRBJ1-1, reads DAGVTQSPTHLIKTRGQQVTLRCSPKSGHDTVSWYQQALGQGPQFIFQYYEEEERQRGNFPDRFSGHQFPNYSSELNVNALLLGDSALYLCASSLQRTEAFFGQGTRLTVV.

J is TRBJ2-2 and V is TRBV28; TCRdb picks TRBD2, but there is no DNA to check that call. This CDR3 contains 16 residues. CDR1 is MDHEN and CDR2 is SYDVKM in the germline V gene. The CDR3 loop is CASSLWGLATTGELFF.

This chain connects TRBV20-1 to TRBJ1-3; without DNA, the TCRdb call of TRBD1 cannot be checked. The CDR3 extends over 13 amino acids. Looked up from germline, CDR1 is DFQATT and CDR2 is SNEGSKA (reference sequence). CDR3 region: CSARQGTGNTIYF.

The chain joins TRBV20-1 to TRBJ2-1; the TCRdb D gene call, TRBD1, has no DNA to confirm it. The CDR3 is 15 amino acids. The germline V gene has CDR1 DFQATT and CDR2 SNEGSKA (reference sequence). CDR3 loop: CSAPRGQGTYNEQFF.

The rearrangement uses TRBV5-1 and TRBJ2-2; absent DNA, TCRdb's TRBD2 call cannot be checked. The CDR3 is 16 residues long. In germline, CDR1 is SGHRS, CDR2 YFSETQ. CDR3 loop: CASSLLGLTNTGELFF.

This CDR3 is CSAQRTSGITKNIQYF. The chain recombines TRBV20-1 with TRBJ2-4; TCRdb calls TRBD2, which cannot be checked without DNA. The germline V gene has CDR1 DFQATT and CDR2 SNEGSKA (reference sequence). This CDR3 comprises 16 residues.

The rearrangement links TRBV5-1 to TRBJ2-5; TCRdb returns TRBD2, unconfirmable since there is no DNA. The CDR3 has 15 residues. Germline CDR1 reads SGHRS; CDR2 reads YFSETQ. This CDR3 reads CASSLEGAAGETQYF.

The chain is built from TRBV20-1 and TRBJ2-1; TCRdb indicates TRBD2, and absent DNA this call remains unverified. This CDR3 spans 14 amino acids. CDR1 DFQATT and CDR2 SNEGSKA come from the germline V gene (reference sequence). The CDR3 sequence: CSASLAGPGDEQFF.

The V gene is TRBV20-1, the J gene TRBJ2-6; TCRdb lists TRBD2, though no DNA is available to test this call. Germline V gene sequence: CDR1 DFQATT, CDR2 SNEGSKA (reference sequence). CDR3 length: 15 residues. CDR3 sequence: CSARSRDSGANVLTF.

The CDR3 sequence: CASSLTGEQETQYF. The V and J genes are TRBV7-7 and TRBJ2-5; the TCRdb call, TRBD2, lacks DNA for checking. Germline lookup yields CDR1 SSHAT and CDR2 FNYEAQ (reference sequence). The CDR3 spans 14 residues.

This chain's CDR3 is CASTLRASRYYEQYF. V usage is TRBV12-3 or TRBV12-4 and J usage is TRBJ2-7; the D call from TCRdb, TRBD1, cannot be confirmed without DNA. The CDR3 totals 15 residues.

The J gene is TRBJ2-3, the V gene TRBV30; TCRdb's D call of TRBD1 is untestable without DNA. The CDR3 length is 12 residues. Germline CDR1 reads GTSNPN; CDR2 reads SVGIG (reference sequence). The CDR3 loop is CAWNRGQDTQYF.

This sequence joins TRBV19 and TRBJ2-1; lacking DNA, the TRBD1 call made by TCRdb goes unchecked. The CDR3 is 15 amino acids. The germline CDR1 and CDR2 sequences are LNHDA and SQIVND (reference sequence). CDR3 sequence: CASSPTQGKYNEQFF.